The entry that follows covers one T cell receptor beta chain sequence. The target antigen is unknown. Time point reported: persistent/refractory GD, antithyroid drugs over 5 years with positive TRAb. Preparation of the TCR library used RNA extracted from PBMCs. From each patient, roughly 9 milliliters of peripheral blood was drawn and collected into an EDTA anticoagulant tube. The data belong to a study of regulatory T cells in long-lasting Graves disease. Overall study context: Treatment with antithyroid drugs for over 5 years, together with positive TSH receptor antibodies, meant persistent Graves' disease.

This CDR3 is built from 15 residues. CDR1 and CDR2 (germline): SGHRS, YFSETQ. Deletions cut 4 bases from V and 2 bases from J, with 15 bases between. CDR3 regions were amplified by Arm-PCR using iRepertoire HTBI primers to build TCR beta libraries. TCRdb processed the multiplex PCR reads anew with MiXCR; each CDR3 protein has one entry. Among roughly 700,000 distinct CDR3 sequences listed, around 30% were seen once. Overall study findings and caveats: Thyroid tissue went unstudied; only peripheral blood was examined. A greater number of public clonotypes (under 3,000) was shared by persistent patients than by new patients (about 960).

The starting material was peripheral blood mononuclear cells (PBMCs), obtained when the disease was refractory, from a patient treated with antithyroid drugs. The receptor was derived from a female donor with Graves disease. V gene TRBV5-1 combines with J gene TRBJ1-2, with D tentatively TRBD1 (5 bases). The CDR3 region has the DNA TGCGCCAGCAGCATTGGGGCCGGCGGAAACTATGGCTACACCTTC. Translated: CASSIGAGGNYGYTF.